The present T cell receptor beta chain was sequenced within a study of T-cell memory formation after mild COVID-19. Overall study: Largely, TCR clusters stayed within a single donor.

In regard to this clonotype: The antigen is not known.

Study-wide points: CD4+ bias marked clones expanding day 15 to 37, unlike balanced contracting clones. Shrinking CD4+ clones resided mostly in CM and EM, and CD8+ ones in EMRA.

V was trimmed by 3 bases and J by 5 bases, leaving 15 bases between them. Germline lookup yields CDR1 SQVTM and CDR2 ANQGSEA. The CDR3 sequence is 14 residues long. A 5'RACE reaction primed in the constant segment made cDNA libraries of TCR alpha and TCR beta, and these carried sample barcodes and UMIs. TCRdb reprocessed the 5' RACE reads with MiXCR, giving one entry per CDR3 protein. The table records around 440,000 distinct CDR3 sequences, 15% to 20% of them present only once. Sequenced sample: PBMCs or a T cell subset sorted from them (not recorded which). This sequence joins TRBV29-1 and TRBJ2-3, with D possibly TRBD2 on 7 matching bases. This TCR derives from an adult woman who had mild COVID-19 (a few samples of this study predate the infection). Cell type and time point are not known. CDR3 sequence reads: CSVDVGGPGDTQYF. The CDR3 nucleotides read TGCAGCGTTGACGTCGGGGGGCCGGGAGATACGCAGTATTTT.